Presented here are 27 T cell receptor beta chains from one specimen sequenced in a study of T cell responses to AZD1222 COVID-19 vaccine. Data came from immunoSEQ multiplex PCR; TCRdb stores just in-frame clones and leaves some out. The top ten clones hold about 9.4% of a sample with some 120,000 clones, 80% to 85% of them seen once. This specimen was peripheral blood, taken on day 0 of AZD1222 vaccination. The origin of the receptors is an adult in good health.

V is TRBV24-1 and J is TRBJ2-1, with 11 bases identical to TRBD2. J gave up 10 bases and V 7 bases, and 5 bases lay outside the gene matches. Germline CDR1 and CDR2: KGHDR and SFDVKD. The CDR3 totals 13 residues. Written as DNA, the CDR3 is TGTGCCACCAGCGGGACTAGCGGTTGGGAGCAGTTCTTC. Translation: CATSGTSGWEQFF.

This clone occurred once. The chain carries TRBV7-2 and TRBJ2-3; TRBD2 is a possible D gene (5 bases). The CDR3 is 15 residues long. The germline gives CDR1 SGHTA, CDR2 FQGNSA. The V gene lost 2 bases and the J gene lost 0 bases, with 9 bases spanning the gap. The CDR3 sequence: CASSLFGDSTDTQYF. DNA of the CDR3: TGTGCCAGCAGCTTATTCGGGGATAGCACAGATACGCAGTATTTT.

This clone appeared once. The CDR3 DNA reads TGTGCCAGCAGGATCTCTGGATATGGCTACACCTTC. Its translation is CASRISGYGYTF. V usage is TRBV6-5 and J usage is TRBJ1-2; D is undetermined. V was cut by 6 bases and J by 5 bases, with 10 bases left in between. CDR3 length: 12 residues. Germline lookup yields CDR1 MNHEY and CDR2 SVGAGI.

V gene TRBV6-4 combines with J gene TRBJ2-1; D may be TRBD2 (5 bases). Trimming removed 2 bases at V and 9 bases at J, with 14 bases between. CDR1 and CDR2 (germline): MRHNA, SNTAGT. The CDR3 is 14 amino acids. CDR3 bases: TGTGCCAGCAGTGACCCCGGGGAAACGGGTGAGCAGTTCTTC. Its translation: CASSDPGETGEQFF.

The rearrangement joins TRBV11-2 to TRBJ2-7, with D perhaps matching TRBD2 (6 bases). V shed 0 bases and J shed 0 bases, with 18 bases lying between them. CDR1 is SGHAT, CDR2 FQNNGV, per germline. CDR3 size: 18 residues. CDR3 nucleotides: TGTGCCAGCAGCTTAGAAAGTGGGGTGGGGACTCTCTCCTACGAGCAGTACTTC. This gives the protein CASSLESGVGTLSYEQYF.

This rearrangement joins TRBV24-1 to TRBJ1-2; D is possibly TRBD1 (6 bases). This CDR3 has 14 amino acids. The germline gives CDR1 KGHDR, CDR2 SFDVKD. V lost 3 bases and J 5 bases, leaving 12 bases between the germline ends. The CDR3 loop is CATSDTGAGYGYTF. CDR3 sequence (DNA): TGTGCCACCAGTGATACGGGGGCCGGGTATGGCTACACCTTC.

This chain joins TRBV7-2 and TRBJ1-2; D is perhaps TRBD1 (6 bases). This CDR3 spans 14 amino acids. V was cut by 5 bases and J by 2 bases, with 12 bases left in between. Germline V gives CDR1 SGHTA, CDR2 FQGNSA. The DNA of the CDR3 is TGTGCCAGCAGCACTGACGGACAGAACTATGGCTACACCTTC. It codes for CASSTDGQNYGYTF.

The V call is TRBV10-2, the J call TRBJ2-3, with D unresolved. In germline, CDR1 is WSHSY, CDR2 SAAADI. This CDR3 is 15 amino acids long. V was trimmed by 0 bases and J by 2 bases, leaving 9 bases between them. The CDR3 nucleotides read TGCGCCAGCAGTGAGTCGAGCGCAGCCACAGATACGCAGTATTTT. The encoded protein is CASSESSAATDTQYF.

CDR3 bases: TGCGCCAGCGGGTTTGGAGGGGGCACAGATACGCAGTATTTT. Encoded protein: CASGFGGGTDTQYF. The genes are TRBV5-1 and TRBJ2-3; D is possibly TRBD2 (6 bases). CDR1 and CDR2 (germline): SGHRS, YFSETQ. Trimming removed 7 bases from V and 1 base from J, with 13 bases in between. The CDR3 runs to 14 residues.

The chain joins TRBV30 to TRBJ2-5; D perhaps matches TRBD1 (6 bases). Germline V gene lookup returns CDR1 GTSNPN and CDR2 SVGIG (reference sequence). V was pared by 7 bases and J by 4 bases, with 19 bases between. The CDR3 spans 14 residues. CDR3 amino acids: CAYSPTGIRETQYF. For the CDR3, the DNA is TGTGCCTACTCCCCGACAGGAATCCGAGAGACCCAGTACTTC.

This clone was detected only once. The genes are TRBV6-5 and TRBJ1-2; 9 nucleotides match TRBD1. J gave up 6 bases and V 6 bases, and 5 bases lay outside the gene matches. The germline V gene has CDR1 MNHEY and CDR2 SVGAGI. The CDR3 totals 13 residues. The CDR3 nucleotides read TGTGCCAGCAGGGCCGGGACAGGGAATGGCTACACCTTC. Translating gives CASRAGTGNGYTF.

J is TRBJ2-7 and V is TRBV28, with D tentatively TRBD1 (7 bases). This CDR3 is 16 amino acids long. V shed 8 bases and J shed 1 base, with 21 bases lying between them. Germline values: CDR1 MDHEN, CDR2 SYDVKM. The CDR3 DNA reads TGTGCCAGCGAGATTGGAGGGGGCGGAAGGTCCTACGAGCAGTACTTC. It encodes CASEIGGGGRSYEQYF.

The chain is built from TRBV24-1 and TRBJ2-7, with D possibly being TRBD1 or TRBD2 (5 bases each). V lost 5 bases to trimming and J lost 5 bases, with 12 bases between them. From germline, CDR1 is KGHDR and CDR2 SFDVKD. This CDR3 is built from 13 residues. The CDR3 DNA is TGTGCCACCAGTGGGGGGAATTTCAACGAGCAGTACTTC. Translation: CATSGGNFNEQYF.

This clone was detected a few times. The chain couples TRBV4-1 to TRBJ1-2, with 7 nucleotides matching TRBD1. J gave up 8 bases and V 0 bases, and 3 bases lay outside the gene matches. Germline V gene data show CDR1 as MGHRA and CDR2 as YSYEKL. CDR3 length equals 13 residues. DNA of the CDR3: TGCGCCAGCAGCCAAGAGACAGGGTGGGGCTACACCTTC. This encodes CASSQETGWGYTF.

The CDR3 DNA follows: TGTGCCAGCAGTTATGCTAGGCTGAGTCAAGAGACCCAGTACTTC. Translated: CASSYARLSQETQYF. The V call is TRBV6-5, the J call TRBJ2-5, with D uncertain. The CDR3 has 15 amino acids. Germline CDR1 and CDR2: MNHEY and SVGAGI. Trimming cost V 3 bases and J 2 bases, with 13 bases left between them.

The V and J genes are TRBV14 and TRBJ1-2; no clear D. Trimming removed 0 bases from V and 6 bases from J, with 20 bases in between. The germline CDR1 and CDR2 sequences are SGHDN and FVKESK. The CDR3 length is 17 residues. The CDR3 nucleotides are TGTGCCAGCAGCCAAGATGCCCTGTTTAAGGGAATAGATGGCTACACCTTC. Translating it yields CASSQDALFKGIDGYTF.

The gene calls are TRBV15 and TRBJ1-3; D is undetermined. Germline-derived CDR1 and CDR2 are LNHNV and YYDKDF (reference sequence). The CDR3 extends over 15 amino acids. Trimming took 0 bases from V and 0 from J, leaving 6 bases between them. CDR3 residues: CATSRDIFSGNTIYF. CDR3 coding DNA: TGTGCCACCAGCAGAGATATTTTCTCTGGAAACACCATATATTTT.

The J gene is TRBJ2-3, the V gene TRBV7-2, with D uncertain. With 1 base removed from V and 3 bases from J, the gap between germline ends came to 2 bases. Germline V CDR1 and CDR2: SGHTA, FQGNSA. CDR3 length: 12 residues. This CDR3 reads CASSLGTDTQYF. For the CDR3, the DNA is TGTGCCAGCAGCTTAGGGACAGATACGCAGTATTTT.

This clone has a single count. The sample contains more than one DNA sequence encoding this CDR3. The chain carries TRBV9 and TRBJ1-3; D is unclear. This CDR3 has 14 amino acids. The germline gives CDR1 SGDLS, CDR2 YYNGEE. Trimming stripped 0 bases from V and 3 bases from J, with 7 bases between. The CDR3 here is CASSVGQSGNTIYF. CDR3 sequence (DNA): TGTGCCAGCAGCGTAGGTCAGAGTGGAAACACCATATATTTT.

This clone was detected only once. The V gene is TRBV7-2, the J gene TRBJ2-1; no clear D gene. Deletions cut 3 bases from V and 8 bases from J, with 5 bases between. Germline assignment: CDR1 SGHTA and CDR2 FQGNSA. This CDR3 comprises 11 residues. The CDR3 coding sequence is TGTGCCAGCAGCTTCGCCTATGAGCAGTTCTTC. Its translation: CASSFAYEQFF.

The J gene is TRBJ2-7, the V gene TRBV6-6; D unresolved. The V gene lost 9 bases and the J gene lost 2 bases, with 14 bases spanning the gap. The CDR3 extends over 13 amino acids. Germline V lookup: CDR1 MNHNY, CDR2 SVGAGI (reference sequence). The CDR3 bases are TGTGCCAGTGGCTCTAGTCAGACCTACGAGCAGTACTTC. Translated: CASGSSQTYEQYF.

This chain connects TRBV7-6 to TRBJ1-1; D gene ambiguous. The CDR3 extends over 13 amino acids. Germline V gene lookup returns CDR1 SGHVS and CDR2 FNYEAQ. Between the trimmed V and J ends, which lost 3 bases and 4 bases, there was a span of 9 bases. CDR3 protein: CASSFGRSTEAFF. The DNA of the CDR3 is TGTGCCAGCAGCTTTGGTAGGTCCACTGAAGCTTTCTTT.

The J gene is TRBJ1-1, the V gene TRBV27; no definite D call. Between the trimmed V and J ends, which lost 5 bases and 6 bases, there was a span of 13 bases. The CDR3 has 13 amino acids. Germline lookup yields CDR1 MNHEY and CDR2 SMNVEV (reference sequence). The CDR3 loop reads CASSGARVSEAFF. The CDR3 DNA is TGTGCCAGCAGTGGAGCCCGGGTGTCTGAAGCTTTCTTT.

This rearrangement joins TRBV5-1 to TRBJ2-2; 12 bases match TRBD2. CDR1 is SGHRS, CDR2 YFSETQ, per germline. V was clipped by 2 bases and J by 5 bases; unmatched bases: 4. There are 16 residues in the CDR3. The CDR3 here is CASSLPGTSGTGELFF. CDR3 bases: TGCGCCAGCAGCTTACCCGGGACTAGCGGGACCGGGGAGCTGTTTTTT.

The chain couples TRBV7-2 to TRBJ2-7, with D possibly being TRBD1 or TRBD2 (5 bases each). Germline-derived CDR1 and CDR2 are SGHTA and FQGNSA. The CDR3 spans 13 residues. Trimming left V 5 bases short and J 7 bases short, with 15 bases between. CDR3 sequence: CASSPRREGEQYF. DNA for the CDR3: TGTGCCAGCAGCCCGCGCCGCGAGGGGGAGCAGTACTTC.

The V gene is TRBV5-1, the J gene TRBJ1-2; 7 bases align to TRBD1. CDR1 and CDR2 (germline): SGHRS, YFSETQ. J gave up 4 bases and V 4 bases, and 4 bases lay outside the gene matches. CDR3 size: 13 residues. This CDR3 is CASSTGQVYGYTF. CDR3 in DNA: TGCGCCAGCAGCACTGGACAGGTCTATGGCTACACCTTC.

The chain uses TRBV2 and TRBJ1-1, with TRBD1 matching 9 bases. The trim removed 6 bases at V and 5 bases at J, leaving 4 bases unmatched. The CDR3 runs 13 residues. Germline V gene lookup returns CDR1 SNHLY and CDR2 FYNNEI. The CDR3 is CASRLDRGTEAFF. The CDR3 nucleotides are TGTGCCAGCAGGCTTGACAGGGGGACTGAAGCTTTCTTT.